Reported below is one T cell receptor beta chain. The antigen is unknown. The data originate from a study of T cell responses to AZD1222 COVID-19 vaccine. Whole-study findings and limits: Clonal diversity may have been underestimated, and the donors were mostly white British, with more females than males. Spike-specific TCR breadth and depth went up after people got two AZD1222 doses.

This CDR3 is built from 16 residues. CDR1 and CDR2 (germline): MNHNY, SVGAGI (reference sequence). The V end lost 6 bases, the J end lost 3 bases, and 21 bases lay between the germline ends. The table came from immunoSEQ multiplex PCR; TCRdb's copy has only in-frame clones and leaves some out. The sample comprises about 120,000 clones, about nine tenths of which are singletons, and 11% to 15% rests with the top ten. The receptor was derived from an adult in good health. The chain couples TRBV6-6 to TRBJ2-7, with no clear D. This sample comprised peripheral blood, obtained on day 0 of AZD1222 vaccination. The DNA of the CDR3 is TGTGCCAGCAGCCTTTACCTTGGTAGCATAGACTACGAGCAGTACTTC. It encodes CASSLYLGSIDYEQYF.